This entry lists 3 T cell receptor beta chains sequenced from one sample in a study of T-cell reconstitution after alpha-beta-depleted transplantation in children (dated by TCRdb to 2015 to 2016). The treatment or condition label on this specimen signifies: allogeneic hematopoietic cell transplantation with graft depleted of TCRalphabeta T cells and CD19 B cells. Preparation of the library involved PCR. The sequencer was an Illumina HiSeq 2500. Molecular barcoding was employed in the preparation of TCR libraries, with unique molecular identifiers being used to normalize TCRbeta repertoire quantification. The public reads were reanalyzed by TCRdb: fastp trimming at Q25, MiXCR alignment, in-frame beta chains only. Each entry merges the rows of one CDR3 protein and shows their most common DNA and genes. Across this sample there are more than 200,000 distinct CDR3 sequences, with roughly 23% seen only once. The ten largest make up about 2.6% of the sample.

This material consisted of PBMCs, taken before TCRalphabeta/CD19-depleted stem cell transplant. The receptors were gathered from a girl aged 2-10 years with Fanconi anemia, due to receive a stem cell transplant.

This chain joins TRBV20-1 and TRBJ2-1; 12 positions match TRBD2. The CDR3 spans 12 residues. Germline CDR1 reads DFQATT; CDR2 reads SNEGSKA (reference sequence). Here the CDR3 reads CLLAGGGNEQFF. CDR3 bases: TGCCTACTAGCGGGAGGAGGCAATGAGCAGTTCTTC.

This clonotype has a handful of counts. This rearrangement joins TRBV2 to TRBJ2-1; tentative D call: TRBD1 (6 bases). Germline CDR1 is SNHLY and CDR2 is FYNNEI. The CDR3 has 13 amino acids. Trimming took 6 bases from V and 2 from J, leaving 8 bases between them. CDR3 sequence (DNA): TGTGCCAGCAGGGACAGCCCCTACAATGAGCAGTTCTTC. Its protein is CASRDSPYNEQFF. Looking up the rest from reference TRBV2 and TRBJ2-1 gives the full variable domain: EPEVTQTPSHQVTQMGQEVILRCVPISNHLYFYWYRQILGQKVEFLVSFYNNEISEKSEIFDDQFSVERPDGSNFTLKIRSTKLEDSAMYFCASRDSPYNEQFFGPGTRLTVL.

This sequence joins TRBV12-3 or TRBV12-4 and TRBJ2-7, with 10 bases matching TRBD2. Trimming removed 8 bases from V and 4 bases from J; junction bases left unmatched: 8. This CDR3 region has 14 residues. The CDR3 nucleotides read TGTGCCAGCGTGCCTAGCGGGAGAGCGTACGAGCAGTACTTC. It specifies CASVPSGRAYEQYF.